Listed below are T cell receptor beta chains from one sample, sequenced in a study of T cells in localized non-small cell lung cancer. The table came from immunoSEQ multiplex PCR; TCRdb's copy has only in-frame clones and leaves some out. The data contain about 78,000 clones, 84% of them singletons. Sample: peripheral blood, taken before any cancer treatment. These receptors originate from a man aged 40 to 70 with stage I lung adenocarcinoma. CDR3s include the opening cysteine and the closing phenylalanine or tryptophan. The D gene is left open where the match is weak. Clone size is shown for a subset of rows, as once, few, many or a class of expanded clone.

V gene: TRBV5-4
J gene: TRBJ1-2
D gene: TRBD1
clone size: once
CDR3 DNA: TGTGCCAGCAGCTCCGGACAGGGGAACCCCTATGGCTACACCTTC
CDR3 protein: CASSSGQGNPYGYTF

V gene: TRBV6-1
J gene: TRBJ2-1
D gene: TRBD1
clone size: NA
CDR3 DNA: TGTGCCAGCATTATGACAGGGGCGTACAATGAGCAGTTCTTC
CDR3 protein: CASIMTGAYNEQFF

V gene: TRBV21-1
J gene: TRBJ1-2
D gene: NA
clone size: NA
CDR3 DNA: TGTGCCAGTTGCCCACCCCTTCGACAGGGATGGGTCTATGGCTACACCTTC
CDR3 protein: CASCPPLRQGWVYGYTF

V gene: TRBV21-1
J gene: TRBJ1-2
D gene: NA
clone size: NA
CDR3 DNA: TGTGCCAGCAGCTCCCGTGGGACAGGGGGCTCAGAGAACTATGGCTACACCTTC
CDR3 protein: CASSSRGTGGSENYGYTF

V gene: TRBV7-2
J gene: TRBJ1-4
D gene: TRBD1
clone size: NA
CDR3 DNA: TGTGCCAGCAGCTTGGCAGGGGGGAATGAAAAACTGTTTTTT
CDR3 protein: CASSLAGGNEKLFF

V gene: TRBV18
J gene: TRBJ1-1
D gene: NA
clone size: NA
CDR3 DNA: TGTGCCAGCTCACCACGGGAGGGTGAAGCTTTCTTT
CDR3 protein: CASSPREGEAFF

V gene: TRBV7-6
J gene: TRBJ1-3
D gene: NA
clone size: NA
CDR3 DNA: TGTGCCAGCAGCTTATTGTGGGGTACTGGAAACACCATATATTTT
CDR3 protein: CASSLLWGTGNTIYF

V gene: TRBV7-8
J gene: TRBJ2-7
D gene: TRBD1
clone size: once
CDR3 DNA: TGTGCCAGCAGCCGCCGAATGGACAGGGGCCACGAGCAGTACTTC
CDR3 protein: CASSRRMDRGHEQYF

V gene: TRBV10-3
J gene: TRBJ2-7
D gene: TRBD2
clone size: NA
CDR3 DNA: TGTGCCATCAGTGGGCTAGCGGGAAAGTACTTC
CDR3 protein: CAISGLAGKYF

V gene: TRBV7-2
J gene: TRBJ2-3
D gene: NA
clone size: NA
CDR3 DNA: TGTGCCAGCAGCAGCCCCTCACCTACTAGCACAGATACGCAGTATTTT
CDR3 protein: CASSSPSPTSTDTQYF

V gene: TRBV29-1
J gene: TRBJ2-7
D gene: TRBD1
clone size: NA
CDR3 DNA: TGCAGCGTTAAAATTACCCCGGGACAGAGGTATTACGAGCAGTACTTC
CDR3 protein: CSVKITPGQRYYEQYF

V gene: TRBV5-1
J gene: TRBJ1-5
D gene: NA
clone size: NA
CDR3 DNA: TGCGCCAGCAGCTTGGGGTTGGGCAATCAGCCCCAGCATTTT
CDR3 protein: CASSLGLGNQPQHF

V gene: TRBV19
J gene: TRBJ2-7
D gene: NA
clone size: NA
CDR3 DNA: TGTGCCAGTAGTAATACTAGGTCCTACGAGCAGTACTTC
CDR3 protein: CASSNTRSYEQYF

V gene: TRBV29-1
J gene: TRBJ2-1
D gene: NA
clone size: NA
CDR3 DNA: TGCAGCGTTGAAGGGGGGAGCTCCTACAATGAGCAGTTCTTC
CDR3 protein: CSVEGGSSYNEQFF

V gene: TRBV7-9
J gene: TRBJ1-1
D gene: TRBD1
clone size: few
CDR3 DNA: TGTGCCAGCAGCTTAGGGGACAGGGCGGACACTGAAGCTTTCTTT
CDR3 protein: CASSLGDRADTEAFF

V gene: TRBV4-2
J gene: TRBJ1-4
D gene: TRBD1
clone size: NA
CDR3 DNA: TGTGCCAGCAGCCAAGATCAGGGACAGGGGTGGGCTAATGAAAAACTGTTTTTT
CDR3 protein: CASSQDQGQGWANEKLFF

V gene: TRBV7-9
J gene: TRBJ1-4
D gene: NA
clone size: NA
CDR3 DNA: TGTGCCAGCATTACAGATGGTAATGAAAAACTGTTTTTT
CDR3 protein: CASITDGNEKLFF

V gene: TRBV4-1
J gene: TRBJ2-1
D gene: TRBD2
clone size: NA
CDR3 DNA: TGCGCCAGCAGCCCCAGACTAGCGGGAGGATCCTCCTACAATGAGCAGTTCTTC
CDR3 protein: CASSPRLAGGSSYNEQFF

V gene: TRBV11-2
J gene: TRBJ1-2
D gene: NA
clone size: NA
CDR3 DNA: TGTGCCAGCAGCTTATTTCGCGGGAACTATGGCTACACCTTC
CDR3 protein: CASSLFRGNYGYTF

V gene: TRBV5-4
J gene: TRBJ2-5
D gene: TRBD1
clone size: NA
CDR3 DNA: TGTGCCAGCAGCCCACCAACGGGACAGGGGGCATCAGAGACCCAGTACTTC
CDR3 protein: CASSPPTGQGASETQYF

V gene: TRBV28
J gene: TRBJ2-5
D gene: NA
clone size: NA
CDR3 DNA: TGTGCCAGCAGTTTCGGCGAGGAAGAGACCCAGTACTTC
CDR3 protein: CASSFGEEETQYF

V gene: TRBV7-3
J gene: TRBJ1-5
D gene: NA
clone size: once
CDR3 DNA: TGTGCCAGCAGCCACCCCTTCGGGATGCAGGTTGGCAATCAGCCCCAGCATTTT
CDR3 protein: CASSHPFGMQVGNQPQHF

V gene: TRBV7-9
J gene: TRBJ1-1
D gene: NA
clone size: NA
CDR3 DNA: TGTGCCAGCAGCTTAGCGCCACCGGGGACTGAAGCTTTCTTT
CDR3 protein: CASSLAPPGTEAFF

V gene: TRBV14
J gene: TRBJ2-1
D gene: NA
clone size: NA
CDR3 DNA: TGTGCCAGCAGCCAAGAGACCCAGCAGTTCTTC
CDR3 protein: CASSQETQQFF

V gene: TRBV7-2
J gene: TRBJ2-1
D gene: TRBD2
clone size: NA
CDR3 DNA: TGTGCCAGCAGCTTAGGACGGGAACTAGCGGTGAGCTCCTACAATGAGCAGTTCTTC
CDR3 protein: CASSLGRELAVSSYNEQFF

V gene: TRBV30
J gene: TRBJ1-2
D gene: TRBD1
clone size: NA
CDR3 DNA: TGTGCCTGGAGTCAGGGGGGCGGCTACACCTTC
CDR3 protein: CAWSQGGGYTF

V gene: TRBV29-1
J gene: TRBJ2-7
D gene: TRBD1
clone size: NA
CDR3 DNA: TGCAGCGTTGCCCAGGGGGAGTCTCAGTACTTC
CDR3 protein: CSVAQGESQYF

V gene: TRBV28
J gene: TRBJ1-1
D gene: TRBD1
clone size: NA
CDR3 DNA: TGTGCCAGCAGTTTTCTGACAGGGACTGAAGCTTTCTTT
CDR3 protein: CASSFLTGTEAFF

V gene: TRBV7-3
J gene: TRBJ2-3
D gene: TRBD2
clone size: NA
CDR3 DNA: TGTGCCAGCAGCTTAACGGGCAGCGGGAGGGCGACAGATACGCAGTATTTT
CDR3 protein: CASSLTGSGRATDTQYF

V gene: TRBV7-7
J gene: TRBJ2-3
D gene: TRBD1
clone size: NA
CDR3 DNA: TGTGCTAGCAGCCCGACAGGGAGAGATACGCAGTATTTT
CDR3 protein: CASSPTGRDTQYF

V gene: TRBV6-5
J gene: TRBJ1-5
D gene: NA
clone size: NA
CDR3 DNA: TGTGCCAGCAGTTACTCTCGGAGGGGAGGTCAGCCCCAGCATTTT
CDR3 protein: CASSYSRRGGQPQHF

V gene: TRBV28
J gene: TRBJ2-3
D gene: TRBD2
clone size: NA
CDR3 DNA: TGTGCCAGCGCCATGACGGGAGGGCACGAAGATACGCAGTATTTT
CDR3 protein: CASAMTGGHEDTQYF